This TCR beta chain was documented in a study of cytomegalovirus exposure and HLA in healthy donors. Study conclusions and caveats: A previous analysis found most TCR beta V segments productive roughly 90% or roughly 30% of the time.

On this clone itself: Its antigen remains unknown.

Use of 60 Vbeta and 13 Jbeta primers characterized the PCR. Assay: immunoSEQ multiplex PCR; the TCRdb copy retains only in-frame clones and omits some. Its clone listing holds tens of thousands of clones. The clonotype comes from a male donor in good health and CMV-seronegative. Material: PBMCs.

The CDR3 is CASSVAPVQGAIAEAFF. The CDR3 nucleotides read TGTGCCAGCAGCGTAGCTCCCGTACAGGGGGCTATCGCTGAAGCTTTCTTT. The chain joins TRBV9 to TRBJ1-1; 9 nucleotides agree with TRBD1. The CDR3 length is 17 residues. V shed 0 bases and J 6 bases; nucleotides not matched to a gene: 12. The germline V gene has CDR1 SGDLS and CDR2 YYNGEE. Together with reference TRBV9 and TRBJ1-1, the CDR3 gives the full variable domain: DSGVTQTPKHLITATGQRVTLRCSPRSGDLSVYWYQQSLDQGLQFLIQYYNGEERAKGNILERFSAQQFPDLHSELNLSSLELGDSALYFCASSVAPVQGAIAEAFFGQGTRLTVV.